This record looks at one T cell receptor beta chain sequence and its context. CDR1 is PRHDT, CDR2 FYEKMQ, per germline (reference sequence). The CDR3 totals 18 residues. J was trimmed by 6 bases and V by 5 bases; bases with no gene match: 16. This sample is drawn from a study of blood T cell repertoires in COVID-19. Study at large: Collection of acute and convalescent COVID-19 samples took place in the United States, Italy and Spain. The cDNA or gDNA used as material had been derived from T cells, B-cell-depleted T cells, or PBMCs.

Original processing methods: From reference gene primer amplification, estimates of nucleated cell counts were derived. The assay was immunoSEQ multiplex PCR, and TCRdb's table has in-frame clones only and misses some. From that table come the V and J calls and clone size; the DNA was used to work out D and trimming. Among around 21,000 clones listed, around 79% were seen once. Input material: peripheral blood. V gene TRBV13 combines with J gene TRBJ1-4; the match to TRBD1 covers 9 bases. This clonotype was obtained from an elderly man with acute or convalescent COVID-19. The CDR3 DNA reads TGTGCCAGCAGCCGATACCGGGACAGGGACCGCATGCATGAAAAACTGTTTTTT. It codes for CASSRYRDRDRMHEKLFF.